This T cell receptor (beta chain) was sequenced during a study of T cell changes during pregnancy in multiple sclerosis. The repertoire was sequenced with immunoSEQ multiplex PCR; TCRdb's copy has only in-frame clones and lacks some. Among roughly 40,000 clones listed, just over 85% were seen once. The CDR3 length is 17 residues. CDR1 is MDHEN, CDR2 SYDVKM, per germline. Unmatched junction bases numbered 15, after V lost 7 bases and J lost 7 bases. The receptor comes from a female donor with multiple sclerosis, enrolled in a pregnancy study. The chain employs TRBV28 and TRBJ2-3; 12 positions match TRBD2. Specimen: CD4+ T cells from peripheral blood mononuclear cells, collected before pregnancy. The CDR3 sequence: CASTASGRARVRYTQYF. DNA for the CDR3: TGTGCCAGCACGGCTAGCGGGAGGGCCAGGGTAAGGTATACGCAGTATTTT. Complete variable domain (other parts from reference TRBV28 and TRBJ2-3): DVKVTQSSRYLVKRTGEKVFLECVQDMDHENMFWYRQDPGLGLRLIYFSYDVKMKEKGDIPEGYSVSREKKERFSLILESASTNQTSMYLCASTASGRARVRYTQYFGPGTRLTVL.